This T cell receptor (beta chain) was profiled in a study of beta chain features in type 1 diabetes. This clone was picked up many times. Its antigen remains unidentified. Study-level points and caveats: The study found that naive, central memory and Treg TCRB repertoires appeared more similar in patients than in healthy donors. Fewer insertions but more deletions were seen at VDJ junctions in type 1 diabetes patients. Whether TCRB rearrangement is influenced by HLA type went unresolved here. PCR might preferentially amplify shorter templates, equally in patients and controls. Moderate but significant shortening of TCRB CDR3s was recorded in all four CD4+ subsets from Type 1 diabetes patients.

The CDR3 sequence is 13 residues long. The V gene's germline CDR1 is MDHEN and CDR2 SYDVKM. Between the trimmed V and J ends, which lost 3 bases and 6 bases, there was a span of 9 bases. cDNA synthesis used the whole RNA isolate, giving expressed TCRB sequences. The assay was immunoSEQ multiplex PCR, and TCRdb's table has in-frame clones only and misses some. The data hold roughly 400,000 clones, with 8% to 10% observed a single time. The sample comprised central memory CD4+ T cells from blood. This chain uses TRBV28 with TRBJ1-5, with D perhaps matching TRBD1 (5 bases). The receptor was isolated from a man aged 30 to 39 with type 1 diabetes. The DNA for the CDR3 is TGTGCCAGCAGTTTTCTCAGGGCTCAGCCCCAGCATTTT. Translation: CASSFLRAQPQHF.